One sample yielded the 22 T cell receptor beta chains listed below, sequenced in a study of shared clonotypes between healthy human individuals. Clones were read by immunoSEQ multiplex PCR, and TCRdb kept only the in-frame ones, dropping some. The table records under 750,000 clones, approximately 72% of them present only once. Sequenced input: memory CD4+ T cells sorted from blood. Subset in this sample: CD45RA-negative fraction. The origin of the receptors is a woman aged 25 to 45 in good health.

V is TRBV28 and J is TRBJ2-1; no firm D call. Trimming took off 2 bases at V and 0 bases at J, with 8 bases between the two ends. The CDR3 totals 15 residues. Germline loops: CDR1 MDHEN, CDR2 SYDVKM. Written as DNA, the CDR3 is TGTGCCAGCAGTTTAACGGTGAGCTCCTACAATGAGCAGTTCTTC. It encodes CASSLTVSSYNEQFF.

There are a few counts of this clone. The CDR3 bases are TGTGCCAGCAGGCTACACAATGAGCAGTTCTTC. Its translation: CASRLHNEQFF. V usage is TRBV2 and J usage is TRBJ2-1; D ambiguous. The V and J ends lost 6 bases and 5 bases respectively, with 5 bases between them. CDR1 is SNHLY and CDR2 is FYNNEI in the germline V gene. This CDR3 spans 11 amino acids.

A note on this clone: This sample includes further DNA sequences coding for the same CDR3. V usage is TRBV18 and J usage is TRBJ2-7; 7 bases match TRBD1. The ends lost 3 bases at V and 2 bases at J; junction bases unmatched: 7. The CDR3 is 15 residues long. Germline CDR1 and CDR2: KGHSH and LQKENI. This chain's CDR3 is CASSPPGQPTYEQYF. CDR3 in DNA: TGTGCCAGCTCACCTCCGGGACAGCCCACCTACGAGCAGTACTTC. The full variable domain, its missing parts supplied by reference TRBV18 and TRBJ2-7, is NAGVMQNPRHLVRRRGQEARLRCSPMKGHSHVYWYRQLPEEGLKFMVYLQKENIIDESGMPKERFSAEFPKEGPSILRIQQVVRGDSAAYFCASSPPGQPTYEQYFGPGTRLTVT.

The chain uses TRBV7-2 and TRBJ2-7; D unresolved. CDR1 and CDR2 (germline): SGHTA, FQGNSA. V was clipped by 4 bases and J by 0 bases, with 7 bases between them. The CDR3 spans 13 residues. The CDR3 DNA reads TGTGCCAGCAGCTCCCCGAGCTCCTACGAGCAGTACTTC. Encoded protein: CASSSPSSYEQYF.

This sequence joins TRBV7-2 and TRBJ1-1; D possibly corresponds to TRBD1 (5 bases). The ends were cut back, 1 base at V and 2 bases at J, with 17 bases in the middle. Germline assignment: CDR1 SGHTA and CDR2 FQGNSA. This CDR3 contains 17 residues. The CDR3 DNA is TGTGCCAGCAGCTTAGGGGCCAGGGTGAGAAGAAACACTGAAGCTTTCTTT. Translating gives CASSLGARVRRNTEAFF.

The sample holds many counts of this clone. The V call is TRBV5-4, the J call TRBJ2-7, with 8 bases lining up with TRBD2. This CDR3 comprises 17 residues. Germline V lookup: CDR1 SGHNT, CDR2 YYREEE (reference sequence). The J segment lost 6 bases and the V segment lost 0 bases, leaving 14 bases of the junction unmatched. This chain's CDR3 is CASSLVSGTPAGVEQYF. CDR3 DNA sequence: TGTGCCAGCAGCTTGGTTAGCGGGACACCCGCGGGCGTCGAGCAGTACTTC.

The V call is TRBV5-1, the J call TRBJ2-1; D remains ambiguous. Germline V gene data show CDR1 as SGHRS and CDR2 as YFSETQ. CDR3 length: 12 amino acids. Trimming took 3 bases from V and 7 from J, leaving 8 bases between them. The CDR3 reads CASSYTRNEQFF. The CDR3 nucleotides are TGCGCCAGCAGCTACACCAGGAATGAGCAGTTCTTC.

By frequency in the sample, this clone is medium-sized. The chain has TRBV5-6 and TRBJ2-7, with D tentatively TRBD1 or TRBD2 (5 bases each). CDR1 SGHDT and CDR2 YYEEEE come from the germline V gene. Between the trimmed V and J ends, which lost 4 bases and 1 base, there was a span of 18 bases. This CDR3 is built from 16 residues. For the CDR3, the DNA is TGTGCCAGCAGCCGAGGGTTAGGGACGCAATCCTACGAGCAGTACTTC. Amino acid sequence: CASSRGLGTQSYEQYF.

This clone was found once. This rearrangement joins TRBV4-2 to TRBJ1-4, with D possibly matching TRBD1 (6 bases). The CDR3 is 16 residues long. Trimming removed 1 base from V and 1 base from J, with 10 bases in between. Per germline, CDR1 LGHNA and CDR2 YNFKEQ. CDR3 DNA sequence: TGTGCCAGCAGCCAAGGGGGGGCTGAAACTAATGAAAAACTGTTTTTT. Translated: CASSQGGAETNEKLFF.

This rearrangement joins TRBV2 to TRBJ2-2, with D perhaps TRBD2 (5 bases). Germline V lookup: CDR1 SNHLY, CDR2 FYNNEI. This CDR3 is built from 13 residues. The V and J ends lost 7 bases and 7 bases respectively, with 13 bases between them. CDR3 sequence reads: CASMAARVGELFF. CDR3 coding DNA: TGTGCCAGCATGGCAGCGAGGGTCGGGGAGCTGTTTTTT. Full variable domain (rest looked up from reference TRBV2 and TRBJ2-2): EPEVTQTPSHQVTQMGQEVILRCVPISNHLYFYWYRQILGQKVEFLVSFYNNEISEKSEIFDDQFSVERPDGSNFTLKIRSTKLEDSAMYFCASMAARVGELFFGEGSRLTVL.

The CDR3 protein is CASSYGGGMETQYF. The CDR3 nucleotides read TGTGCCAGCAGTTACGGGGGCGGGATGGAGACCCAGTACTTC. This chain links TRBV6-5 with TRBJ2-5; D possibly matches TRBD1 or TRBD2 (6 bases each). CDR1 MNHEY and CDR2 SVGAGI come from the germline V gene. This CDR3 contains 14 residues. The germline V and J ends were trimmed by 2 bases and 5 bases, with 12 bases remaining between them.

This sequence joins TRBV5-1 and TRBJ1-4, with D unresolved. CDR1 and CDR2 (germline): SGHRS, YFSETQ. Trimming left V 7 bases short and J 6 bases short, with 10 bases between. CDR3 length: 12 amino acids. This CDR3 reads CASLGPDEKLFF. CDR3 bases: TGCGCCAGCCTGGGCCCAGATGAAAAACTGTTTTTT.

The chain carries TRBV9 and TRBJ2-5; D not certain. CDR1 is SGDLS, CDR2 YYNGEE, per germline. The CDR3 is made up of 14 amino acids. Between the trimmed V and J ends, which lost 0 bases and 1 base, there was a span of 7 bases. Here the CDR3 reads CASSVGPSQETQYF. The DNA of the CDR3 is TGTGCCAGCAGCGTAGGTCCCTCCCAAGAGACCCAGTACTTC.

The chain recombines TRBV6-1 with TRBJ1-1, with no clear D. The germline CDR1 and CDR2 sequences are MNHNS and SASEGT. V lost 6 bases and J lost 1, with 12 bases in between. There are 14 residues in the CDR3. The CDR3 region is CASSRVTQNTEAFF. The CDR3 DNA reads TGTGCCAGCAGCCGAGTAACCCAGAACACTGAAGCTTTCTTT.

As regards this clone: In the same sample, other DNA sequences code for this CDR3. V usage is TRBV7-9 and J usage is TRBJ1-2, with D possibly matching TRBD1 (6 bases). The CDR3 length is 12 residues. The V end was cut by 10 bases, the J end by 2 bases, with 11 bases between. Germline V CDR1 and CDR2: SEHNR, FQNEAQ (reference sequence). The CDR3 DNA follows: TGTGCCACACTACAGGGAAACTATGGCTACACCTTC. It translates to CATLQGNYGYTF.

The table lists this clone with a count of one. The genes are TRBV12-5 and TRBJ1-1; the D gene is possibly TRBD1 (6 bases). CDR1 and CDR2 (germline): LGHNT, FRNRAP. Trimming removed 0 bases from V and 1 base from J, with 15 bases in between. CDR3 size: 17 residues. The CDR3 here is CASGLVLQGSPNTEAFF. CDR3 nucleotide sequence: TGTGCTAGTGGTTTGGTACTACAGGGATCCCCGAACACTGAAGCTTTCTTT.

The chain employs TRBV11-2 and TRBJ2-1, with TRBD2 matching over 11 bases. V lost 1 base, J lost 10 bases, and 9 bases stayed unmatched. Looked up from germline, CDR1 is SGHAT and CDR2 is FQNNGV. This CDR3 is built from 16 residues. The CDR3 nucleotides read TGTGCCAGCAGCTTAGGGTTGACTAGCGGGACAGGGGAGCAGTTCTTC. Protein product: CASSLGLTSGTGEQFF.

This clone was seen only once. The chain uses TRBV27 and TRBJ2-7, with TRBD2 matching 11 bases. The CDR3 consists of 16 residues. The ends lost 7 bases at V and 0 bases at J; junction bases unmatched: 8. The germline V gene has CDR1 MNHEY and CDR2 SMNVEV (reference sequence). The CDR3 coding sequence is TGTGCCAGCAAGGGACTAGCGGAACGATACTCCTACGAGCAGTACTTC. It is translated as CASKGLAERYSYEQYF.

The CDR3 sequence is CASSVTGAQQETQYF. Written as DNA, the CDR3 is TGTGCCAGCAGTGTGACAGGGGCGCAACAAGAGACCCAGTACTTC. This sequence joins TRBV6-1 and TRBJ2-5; TRBD1 matches 8 bases. Germline-derived CDR1 and CDR2 are MNHNS and SASEGT. The CDR3 consists of 15 residues. The V and J ends lost 4 bases and 2 bases, in that order; junction bases with no gene match: 6.

The chain has TRBV14 and TRBJ2-3; D is possibly TRBD1 (6 bases). The CDR3 has 15 amino acids. The ends were cut back, 3 bases at V and 2 bases at J, with 12 bases in the middle. Germline values: CDR1 SGHDN, CDR2 FVKESK. The CDR3 DNA sequence: TGTGCCAGCAGCCACTTCAGGGGTCCCACAGATACGCAGTATTTT. Translation: CASSHFRGPTDTQYF. Filled out from reference TRBV14 and TRBJ2-3, the complete variable domain reads EAGVTQFPSHSVIEKGQTVTLRCDPISGHDNLYWYRRVMGKEIKFLLHFVKESKQDESGMPNNRFLAERTGGTYSTLKVQPAELEDSGVYFCASSHFRGPTDTQYFGPGTRLTVL.

There are a few counts of this clone. This chain's CDR3 is CASRNVAGGLYNEQFF. The CDR3 region has the DNA TGTGCCAGCAGGAACGTAGCGGGAGGACTCTACAATGAGCAGTTCTTC. The chain couples TRBV6-6 to TRBJ2-1; 10 positions agree with TRBD2. The ends lost 6 bases at V and 3 bases at J; junction bases unmatched: 8. This CDR3 is 16 amino acids long. CDR1 and CDR2 from the germline V gene are MNHNY and SVGAGI (reference sequence).

The chain links TRBV6-6 to TRBJ2-5; either TRBD1 or TRBD2 may fit D (5 bases each). The CDR3 totals 12 residues. Germline V gene data show CDR1 as MNHNY and CDR2 as SVGAGI (reference sequence). V lost 8 bases, J lost 4 bases, and 11 bases lay in between. Here the CDR3 DNA reads TGTGCCAGCGGGGCCGGAGGAGAGACCCAGTACTTC. Translation: CASGAGGETQYF.